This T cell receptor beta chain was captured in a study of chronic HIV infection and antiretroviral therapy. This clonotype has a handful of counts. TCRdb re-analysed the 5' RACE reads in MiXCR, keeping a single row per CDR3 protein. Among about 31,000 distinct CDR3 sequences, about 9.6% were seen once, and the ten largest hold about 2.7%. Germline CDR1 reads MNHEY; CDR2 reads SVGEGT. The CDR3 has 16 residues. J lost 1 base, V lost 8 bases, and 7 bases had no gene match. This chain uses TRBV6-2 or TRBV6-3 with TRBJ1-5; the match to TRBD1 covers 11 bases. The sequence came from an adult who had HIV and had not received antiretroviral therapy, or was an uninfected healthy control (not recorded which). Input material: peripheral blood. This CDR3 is CASQDRGRGSNQPQHF. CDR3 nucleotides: TGTGCCAGCCAGGACAGGGGGCGCGGAAGCAATCAGCCCCAGCATTTT.